The entry below describes one T cell receptor (beta chain). The data stem from a study of blood T cell repertoires in COVID-19. Authors' data handling: For nucleated cells, counts were estimated from reference gene primer amplification. Method: immunoSEQ multiplex PCR; TCRdb's copy keeps in-frame clones and lacks some. That table furnishes V, J and clone size, whereas the DNA furnished D and trimming. The data hold about 39,000 clones, with 80% to 90% observed a single time. This CDR3 has 14 residues. The germline gives CDR1 LNHDA, CDR2 SQIVND (reference sequence). Trimming at V came to 5 bases and at J to 5 bases, leaving 8 bases not matched to a gene.

Input material: peripheral blood. The chain is built from TRBV19 and TRBJ1-2; the match to TRBD1 covers 7 bases. The TCR sequence derives from a man in his 60s in a cohort sampled during active COVID-19. CDR3 DNA sequence: TGTGCCAGTAGTGCCCCCGACAGGGAATATGGCTACACCTTC. The encoded protein is CASSAPDREYGYTF.